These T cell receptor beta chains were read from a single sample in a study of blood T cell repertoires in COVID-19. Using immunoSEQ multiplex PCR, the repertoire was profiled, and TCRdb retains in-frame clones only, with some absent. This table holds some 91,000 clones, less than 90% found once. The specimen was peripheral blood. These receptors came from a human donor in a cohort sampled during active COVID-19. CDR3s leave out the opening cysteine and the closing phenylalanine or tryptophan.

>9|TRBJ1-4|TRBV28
ASPHRGKLF
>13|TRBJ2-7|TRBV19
ASSIGGGTPYEQY
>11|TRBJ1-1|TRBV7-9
ASSLSQNTEAF
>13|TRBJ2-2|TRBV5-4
ASSPTRLYTGELF
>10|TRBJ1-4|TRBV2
ASRGANEKLF
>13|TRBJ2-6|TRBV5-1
ASSRGISGANVLT
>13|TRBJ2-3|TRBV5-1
ASRSGLAGADTQY
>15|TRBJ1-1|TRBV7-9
ASSGTGGRGQGWEAF
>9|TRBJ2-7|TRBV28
ASRERYEQY
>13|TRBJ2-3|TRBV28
ASIPAGTGTDTQY
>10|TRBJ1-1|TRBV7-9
ASSWTGGEAF
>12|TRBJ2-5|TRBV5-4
ASSIQGTEETQY
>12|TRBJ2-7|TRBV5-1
ASSRGQEIYEQY
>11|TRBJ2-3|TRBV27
ASSTAGTDTQY
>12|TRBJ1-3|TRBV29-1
SAGTGGSGNTIY
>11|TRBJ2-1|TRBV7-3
ASSLDRNNEQF
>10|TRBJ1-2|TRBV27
ASKKGRDGYT
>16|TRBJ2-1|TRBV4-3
ASSQGLPGLGVPNEQF
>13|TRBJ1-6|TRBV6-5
ASSRDRDYNSPLH
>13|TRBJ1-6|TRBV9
ASSVGTGDNSPLH
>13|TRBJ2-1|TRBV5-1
ASNEREGTYNEQF
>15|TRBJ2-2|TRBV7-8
ASSLGGASGVAGELF
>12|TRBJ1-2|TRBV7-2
ASSHPGGARRYT
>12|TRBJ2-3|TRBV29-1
SIRLAGGPRTQY
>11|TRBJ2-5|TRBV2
ASSEEGRETQY
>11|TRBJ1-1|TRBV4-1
ASSQPGLSEAF
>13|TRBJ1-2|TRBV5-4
ASSASVSGALGYT
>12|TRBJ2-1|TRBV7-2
ASRKGRGYNEQF
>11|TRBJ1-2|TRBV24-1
ATSDANRGGYT
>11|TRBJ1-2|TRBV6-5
ASSYNRDRGYT
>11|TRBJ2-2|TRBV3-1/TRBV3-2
ASSRSRDGELF
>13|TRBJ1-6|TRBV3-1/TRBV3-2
ASSPVAGPGSPLH
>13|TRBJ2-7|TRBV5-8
AQEFGRAVYYEQY
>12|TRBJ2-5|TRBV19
ATSDRDRKETQY
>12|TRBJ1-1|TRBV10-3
AISAEGPGTEAF
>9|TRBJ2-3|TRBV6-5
ASRQSDTQY
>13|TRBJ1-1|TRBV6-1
ASSERTGTNTEAF
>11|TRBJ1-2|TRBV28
ASNPGQVYGYT
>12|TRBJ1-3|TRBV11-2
ASSWEVSGNTIY
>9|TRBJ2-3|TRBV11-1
ASSPADTQY
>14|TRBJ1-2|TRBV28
ASSLSSGQGGIGYT
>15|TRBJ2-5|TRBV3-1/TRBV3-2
ASSQDTLREGLETQY
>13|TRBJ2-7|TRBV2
ASSLGLAYDYEQY
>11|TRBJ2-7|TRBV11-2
ASSSDSPYEQY
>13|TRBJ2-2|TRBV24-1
ATTAGREDTGELF
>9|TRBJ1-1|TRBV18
ASSPSDEAF
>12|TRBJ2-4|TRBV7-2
ASSLRQGENIQY
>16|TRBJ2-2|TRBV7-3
ASSLRFPGSVNTGELF
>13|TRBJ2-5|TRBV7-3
ASSPSGLRGETQY
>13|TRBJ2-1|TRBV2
ASSRGGGRGYEQF
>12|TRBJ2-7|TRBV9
ASSDRTGGYEQY
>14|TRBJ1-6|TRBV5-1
ASSLGGTGYNSPLH
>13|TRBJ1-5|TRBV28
ASSPDSPSNQPQH
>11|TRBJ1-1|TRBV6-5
ASGTVMNTEAF
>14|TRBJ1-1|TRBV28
ASSLNGDYMNTEAF
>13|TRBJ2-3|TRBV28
ASNLLAGSTDTQY
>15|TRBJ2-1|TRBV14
ASSRGTSGRPPLGQF